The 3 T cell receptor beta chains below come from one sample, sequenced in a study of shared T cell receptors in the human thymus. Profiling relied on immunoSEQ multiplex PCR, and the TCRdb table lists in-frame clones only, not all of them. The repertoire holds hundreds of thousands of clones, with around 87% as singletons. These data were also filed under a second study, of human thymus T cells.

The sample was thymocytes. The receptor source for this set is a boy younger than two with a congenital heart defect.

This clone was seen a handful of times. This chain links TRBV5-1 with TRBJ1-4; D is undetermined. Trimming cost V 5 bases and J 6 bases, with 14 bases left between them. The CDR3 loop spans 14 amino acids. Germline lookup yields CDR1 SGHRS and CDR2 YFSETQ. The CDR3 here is CASRTLAGDEKLFF. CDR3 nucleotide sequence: TGCGCCAGCAGGACCCTCGCTGGAGATGAAAAACTGTTTTTT.

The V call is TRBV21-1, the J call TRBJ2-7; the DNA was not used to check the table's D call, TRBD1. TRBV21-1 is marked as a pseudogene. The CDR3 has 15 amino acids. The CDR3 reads CASSRLQGVSHEQYF. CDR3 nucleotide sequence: TGTGCCAGCAGCAGATTACAGGGAGTAAGCCACGAGCAGTACTTC.

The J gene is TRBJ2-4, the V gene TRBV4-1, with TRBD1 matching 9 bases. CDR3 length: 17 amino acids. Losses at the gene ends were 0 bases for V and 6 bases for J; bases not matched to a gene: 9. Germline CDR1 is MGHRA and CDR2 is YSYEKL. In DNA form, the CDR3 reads TGCGCCAGCAGCCAAGAACTGGGACAGGGTGGTGGAAACATTCAGTACTTC. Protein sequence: CASSQELGQGGGNIQYF.